This passage covers 2 T cell receptor beta chains from one sample sequenced in a study of metastatic and nonmetastatic thyroid tumors. Every patient underwent thyroid surgery untreated. From the PCR reads, TCRdb re-called clones with MiXCR. The sample shows about 40,000 clones, roughly an eighth of them seen only once. Specimen: blood. The receptor set was obtained from a female donor with papillary thyroid cancer or a benign thyroid nodule (not recorded which). Some clones in this sample may be carry-over from other donors' samples.

This sequence joins TRBV7-8 and TRBJ1-5; 10 bases line up with TRBD1. The junction had 16 bases not matched to a gene; V was cut back by 5 bases and J by 6 bases. The length of the CDR3 is 18 residues. In germline, CDR1 is SGHVS, CDR2 FQNEAQ. CDR3 in DNA: TGTGCCAGCAGCGCACCACTTAGCGGGACAGGGGTGTCTCAGCCCCAGCATTTT. Residues: CASSAPLSGTGVSQPQHF.

This clone was recorded many times. The chain is built from TRBV25-1 and TRBJ1-3; perhaps TRBD1 as D (5 bases). CDR3 size: 13 residues. Trimming shortened V by 5 bases and J by 8 bases, and 13 bases separated the two germline ends. The germline V gene encodes CDR1 MGHDK and CDR2 SYGVNS. Here the CDR3 reads CASSWDSPDTIYF. CDR3 in DNA: TGTGCCAGCAGTTGGGACTCTCCGGACACCATATATTTT. The entire variable domain, with the rest obtained from reference TRBV25-1 and TRBJ1-3, is as follows: EADIYQTPRYLVIGTGKKITLECSQTMGHDKMYWYQQDPGMELHLIHYSYGVNSTEKGDLSSESTVSRIRTEHFPLTLESARPSHTSQYLCASSWDSPDTIYFGEGSWLTVV.